Listed here are 25 T cell receptor beta chains from one sample, sequenced in a study of blood T cell repertoires in COVID-19 (TCRdb year 2020). The method behind the library was the immunoSEQ multiplex PCR assay. TCRdb limited this immuneACCESS table to in-frame rearrangements with V and J called. A share of clones is missing; checked studies link under half to unresolved V genes, and the rest is unexplained. The sample table contains under 450,000 clones; only one count was recorded for just over 90% of them. About 0.78% of the sample is held by the ten biggest clonotypes. Sequencing was done on a sample of PBMCs or T cells enriched from blood (not recorded which). Source of these receptors: a woman in her thirties or forties who had been exposed to COVID-19.

By sample fraction, this clone is medium-sized. A junction boundary mismatches the germline segment, possibly from a read error. The chain combines TRBV7-7 with TRBJ2-1, with TRBD1 matching 8 bases. The germline V gene encodes CDR1 SSHAT and CDR2 FNYEAQ (reference sequence). The CDR3 covers 15 residues. The CDR3 is CASSLAPGGHNEQFF. CDR3 coding DNA: TGTGCTAGCAGCTTAGCGCCAGGGGGCCACAATGAGCAGTTCTTC.

V is TRBV13 and J is TRBJ2-1, with 8 bases aligning to TRBD1. In germline, CDR1 is PRHDT, CDR2 FYEKMQ (reference sequence). Trimming took 4 bases from V and 5 from J; bases not matched to a gene: 1. The CDR3 extends over 13 amino acids. The CDR3 DNA reads TGTGCCAGCAGCTGGACAGGGAACAATGAGCAGTTCTTC. It specifies CASSWTGNNEQFF.

The gene calls are TRBV29-1 and TRBJ1-3; 7 bases are shared with TRBD1. The CDR3 length is 12 residues. The V gene end was trimmed by 7 bases and the J gene end by 8 bases; junction bases not matched to a gene: 8. CDR1 and CDR2 (germline): SQVTM, ANQGSEA. The CDR3 sequence: CSATTGMDTIYF. The CDR3, as DNA: TGCAGCGCCACGACAGGGATGGACACCATATATTTT. Looking up the rest from reference TRBV29-1 and TRBJ1-3 gives the full variable domain: SAVISQKPSRDICQRGTSLTIQCQVDSQVTMMFWYRQQPGQSLTLIATANQGSEATYESGFVIDKFPISRPNLTFSTLTVSNMSPEDSSIYLCSATTGMDTIYFGEGSWLTVV.

The rearrangement links TRBV11-1 to TRBJ1-1, with a tentative D call TRBD1 (6 bases). The CDR3 consists of 13 residues. Per the germline V gene, CDR1 is SGHAT and CDR2 is FQDESV (reference sequence). V was pared by 2 bases and J by 7 bases, with 11 bases between. This chain's CDR3 is CASSLRGAGEAFF. The CDR3 DNA follows: TGTGCCAGCAGCTTACGGGGGGCAGGTGAAGCTTTCTTT.

This clone was picked up one time. The V gene is TRBV5-4, the J gene TRBJ2-4; no clear D. There are 15 residues in the CDR3. Trimming took 2 bases from V and 6 from J, leaving 15 bases between them. Germline values: CDR1 SGHNT, CDR2 YYREEE (reference sequence). CDR3 DNA: TGTGCCAGCAGCTTCGGTCTGCCGGGTGGAAACATTCAGTACTTC. Residues: CASSFGLPGGNIQYF.

The chain combines TRBV5-6 with TRBJ2-7; tentatively, D is TRBD1 (6 bases). V lost 4 bases to trimming and J lost 5 bases, with 13 bases between them. Germline-derived CDR1 and CDR2 are SGHDT and YYEEEE. The CDR3 length is 13 residues. The CDR3 sequence: CASSPGVRNEQYF. CDR3 bases: TGTGCCAGCAGCCCAGGGGTGAGGAACGAGCAGTACTTC.

The J gene is TRBJ1-4, the V gene TRBV5-1; possible D gene TRBD1, 5 bases. The CDR3 consists of 20 residues. CDR1 and CDR2 from the germline V gene are SGHRS and YFSETQ. V was cut by 4 bases and J by 0 bases, with 25 bases left in between. CDR3: CASSQNPRQRAFATNEKLFF. The CDR3 DNA follows: TGCGCCAGCAGCCAAAACCCGAGACAGAGAGCTTTTGCAACTAATGAAAAACTGTTTTTT.

The V gene is TRBV19, the J gene TRBJ1-1; D possibly corresponds to TRBD1 (6 bases). The CDR3 has 12 amino acids. Trimming shortened V by 5 bases and J by 6 bases, and 10 bases separated the two germline ends. In germline, CDR1 is LNHDA, CDR2 SQIVND (reference sequence). CDR3 in DNA: TGTGCCAGTAGTGTACAGGGCCCTGAAGCTTTCTTT. Residues: CASSVQGPEAFF.

The chain has TRBV6-4 and TRBJ2-3; TRBD2 might be the D (6 bases). Per germline, CDR1 MRHNA and CDR2 SNTAGT. V was trimmed by 2 bases and J by 4 bases, leaving 16 bases between them. The length of the CDR3 is 16 residues. The CDR3 spells CASSDVASRGSDTQYF. In DNA form, the CDR3 reads TGTGCCAGCAGTGACGTGGCTTCGCGGGGCTCAGATACGCAGTATTTT.

This clone has more than one count but fewer than ten. The J gene is TRBJ1-2, the V gene TRBV4-3; 7 nucleotides align to TRBD1. Germline loops: CDR1 LGHNA, CDR2 YSLEER. The CDR3 extends over 16 amino acids. Unmatched junction bases numbered 7, after V lost 3 bases and J lost 0 bases. The CDR3 DNA reads as TGCGCCAGCAGCCACCGAGGACAGGACGCTAACTATGGCTACACCTTC. This gives the protein CASSHRGQDANYGYTF.

CDR3: CASSLSFSGNTIYF. CDR3 DNA sequence: TGCGCCAGCAGCTTGTCCTTCTCTGGAAACACCATATATTTT. This rearrangement joins TRBV5-1 to TRBJ1-3, with D hard to call. This CDR3 spans 14 amino acids. Trimming pared 1 base from V and 0 bases from J, leaving 5 bases between. The germline V gene has CDR1 SGHRS and CDR2 YFSETQ.

This clone was counted only a few times. The chain carries TRBV18 and TRBJ2-1; possibly TRBD1 for D (6 bases). Germline assignment: CDR1 KGHSH and CDR2 LQKENI. The CDR3 is 15 amino acids. Trimming removed 0 bases from V and 12 bases from J, with 18 bases in between. The CDR3 sequence is CASSPPTGLATGQFF. The CDR3 region has the DNA TGTGCCAGCTCACCACCGACAGGCTTGGCGACTGGGCAGTTCTTC.

The rearrangement uses TRBV19 and TRBJ2-2; 8 bases are a match to TRBD2. The J segment lost 7 bases and the V segment lost 7 bases, leaving 11 bases of the junction unmatched. This CDR3 is 15 amino acids long. The germline V gene encodes CDR1 LNHDA and CDR2 SQIVND (reference sequence). The CDR3 region has the DNA TGTGCCAGTAAGGTTCAGGGACTAGTTGGCGGGGAGCTGTTTTTT. Amino acids: CASKVQGLVGGELFF. Using reference TRBV19 and TRBJ2-2 for the parts outside the CDR3, the full variable domain is DGGITQSPKYLFRKEGQNVTLSCEQNLNHDAMYWYRQDPGQGLRLIYYSQIVNDFQKGDIAEGYSVSREKKESFPLTVTSAQKNPTAFYLCASKVQGLVGGELFFGEGSRLTVL.

CDR3 protein: CASSPGNYGYTF. Written as DNA, the CDR3 is TGTGCCAGCAGCCCCGGTAACTATGGCTACACCTTC. V and J are TRBV3-1 (or the pseudogene TRBV3-2) and TRBJ1-2, with no clear D. Germline V gene lookup returns CDR1 LGHDT and CDR2 YNNKEL (reference sequence). There are 12 residues in the CDR3. The V and J ends lost 4 bases and 1 base respectively, with 4 bases between them.

Written as DNA, the CDR3 is TGTGCCAGCCGACAGGAGTATAATTCACCCCTCCACTTT. The encoded protein is CASRQEYNSPLHF. The rearrangement uses TRBV27 and TRBJ1-6; tentatively, D is TRBD1 (6 bases). From germline, CDR1 is MNHEY and CDR2 SMNVEV (reference sequence). The CDR3 is made up of 13 amino acids. V was cut by 8 bases and J by 4 bases, with 9 bases left in between.

V gene TRBV11-2 combines with J gene TRBJ2-7; D is possibly TRBD2 (5 bases). The CDR3 totals 12 residues. The V gene's germline CDR1 is SGHAT and CDR2 FQNNGV. Between the trimmed V and J ends, which lost 5 bases and 7 bases, there was a span of 12 bases. In DNA form, the CDR3 reads TGTGCCAGCAGCCCCCCCTCGGGGGAGCAGTACTTC. Translation: CASSPPSGEQYF.

This clone was counted a single time. V gene TRBV5-5 combines with J gene TRBJ2-5, with 7 bases matching TRBD1. CDR1 is SGHKS and CDR2 is YYEKEE in the germline V gene (reference sequence). CDR3 length: 14 amino acids. With V trimmed by 6 bases and J by 3 bases, 8 bases remained unmatched. CDR3 in DNA: TGTGCCAGCACGACACTAGGGACAGAAGAGACCCAGTACTTC. This translates into CASTTLGTEETQYF.

The sample holds one count of this clone. This rearrangement joins TRBV14 to TRBJ2-1, with D perhaps TRBD1 (7 bases). This CDR3 is built from 15 residues. With 1 base removed from V and 2 bases from J, the gap between germline ends came to 9 bases. Germline CDR1 SGHDN, CDR2 FVKESK. The CDR3 reads CASSQARGAYNEQFF. As DNA, the CDR3 is TGTGCCAGCAGCCAAGCCAGGGGGGCCTACAATGAGCAGTTCTTC.

The rearrangement joins TRBV5-1 to TRBJ1-2; 8 bases align to TRBD1. Germline CDR1 is SGHRS and CDR2 is YFSETQ. The CDR3 spans 13 residues. After removal of 2 bases from V and 8 bases from J, the junction contained 5 bases not matched to a gene. The CDR3 DNA sequence: TGCGCCAGCAGCTTCCGAGACAGGGGCGGCTACACCTTC. Translation: CASSFRDRGGYTF.

The rearrangement uses TRBV27 and TRBJ2-5; 7 bases fit TRBD2. Germline loops: CDR1 MNHEY, CDR2 SMNVEV (reference sequence). Trimming at V came to 3 bases and at J to 1 base, leaving 8 bases not matched to a gene. The CDR3 sequence is 16 residues long. CDR3 DNA sequence: TGTGCCAGCAGTTTTCGAGGTGGGAGGGGCCAAGAGACCCAGTACTTC. Amino acids: CASSFRGGRGQETQYF.

V gene TRBV4-2 combines with J gene TRBJ2-1, with 12 bases matching TRBD2. J was trimmed by 8 bases and V by 0 bases; bases with no gene match: 8. CDR1 and CDR2 (germline): LGHNA, YNFKEQ. CDR3 length: 17 amino acids. The DNA for the CDR3 is TGTGCCAGCAGCCAAGATCGTCTAGCGGGAGGGAAGGATGAGCAGTTCTTC. Translation: CASSQDRLAGGKDEQFF.

The chain links TRBV6-5 to TRBJ2-3; a possible D gene is TRBD1 (5 bases). V lost 6 bases, J lost 1 base, and 11 bases lay in between. The CDR3 contains 14 residues. The germline V gene encodes CDR1 MNHEY and CDR2 SVGAGI. The CDR3 nucleotides read TGTGCCAGCAGACCACCGACAGGCACAGATACGCAGTATTTT. Encoded protein: CASRPPTGTDTQYF.

This clone appeared once. The chain joins TRBV7-2 to TRBJ2-7, with 8 bases fitting TRBD2. Per the germline V gene, CDR1 is SGHTA and CDR2 is FQGNSA. V was clipped by 3 bases and J by 6 bases; unmatched bases: 10. The CDR3 has 15 residues. CDR3 region: CASSFRSGTDLEQYF. The CDR3 bases are TGTGCCAGCAGCTTTCGTAGCGGGACCGACCTCGAGCAGTACTTC.

CDR3 in amino acids: CASSLGGGNTIYF. The DNA for the CDR3 is TGTGCCAGCTCTCTGGGAGGAGGAAACACCATATATTTT. V gene TRBV7-9 combines with J gene TRBJ1-3, with D hard to call. The germline V gene has CDR1 SEHNR and CDR2 FQNEAQ (reference sequence). The CDR3 covers 13 residues. V was shortened by 8 bases and J by 4 bases, with 12 bases between the two germline ends.

V and J are TRBV5-4 and TRBJ2-2; 8 nucleotides match TRBD2. There are 16 residues in the CDR3. Unmatched junction bases numbered 4, after V lost 0 bases and J lost 3 bases. CDR1 and CDR2 (germline): SGHNT, YYREEE (reference sequence). The CDR3 nucleotides read TGTGCCAGCAGCTTGGAGGGGCGGGGGGACACCGGGGAGCTGTTTTTT. It encodes CASSLEGRGDTGELFF.